This T cell receptor beta chain is from a study of blood T cell repertoires in COVID-19. This table comes from immunoSEQ multiplex PCR, and its TCRdb copy is limited to in-frame clones, with some not included. This sample yields under 55,000 clones, of which about 87% are seen a single time; 2.1% belongs to the top ten. Sample: peripheral blood. The source is an elderly woman with COVID-19, enrolled during active disease.

CDR3 DNA: TGTGCCAGCAGTTACTGGCAGGGTTTAACAGATACGCAGTATTTT. Its protein product is CASSYWQGLTDTQYF. J is TRBJ2-3 and V is TRBV6-6, with a possible D match to TRBD1 (5 bases). V lost 1 base to trimming and J lost 3 bases, with 11 bases between them. CDR3 length: 15 amino acids. Looked up from germline, CDR1 is MNHNY and CDR2 is SVGAGI (reference sequence).